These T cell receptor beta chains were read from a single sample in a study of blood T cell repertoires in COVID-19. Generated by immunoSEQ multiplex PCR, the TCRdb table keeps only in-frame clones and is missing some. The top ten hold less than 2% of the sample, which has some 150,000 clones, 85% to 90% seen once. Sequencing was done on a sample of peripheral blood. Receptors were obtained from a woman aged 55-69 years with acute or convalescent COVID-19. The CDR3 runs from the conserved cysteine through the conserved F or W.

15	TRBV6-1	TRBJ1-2	CASSEDRQTSYGYTF
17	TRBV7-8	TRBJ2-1	CASSPVLSGGGHNEQFF
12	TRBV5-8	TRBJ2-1	CASSLSLAGKFF
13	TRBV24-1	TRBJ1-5	CATSDFTGTPQHF
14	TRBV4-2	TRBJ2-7	CATSPGGNSYEQYF
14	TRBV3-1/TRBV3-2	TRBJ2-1	CASSQELAVNEQFF
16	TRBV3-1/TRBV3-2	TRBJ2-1	CASSHGWHLPGDEQFF
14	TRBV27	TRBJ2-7	CASSAGTGFREQYF
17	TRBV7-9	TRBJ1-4	CASSPPFRSTTNEKLFF
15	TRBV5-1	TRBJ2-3	CASSLDLASTDTQYF
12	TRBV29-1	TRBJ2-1	CSVEDAGEEQFF